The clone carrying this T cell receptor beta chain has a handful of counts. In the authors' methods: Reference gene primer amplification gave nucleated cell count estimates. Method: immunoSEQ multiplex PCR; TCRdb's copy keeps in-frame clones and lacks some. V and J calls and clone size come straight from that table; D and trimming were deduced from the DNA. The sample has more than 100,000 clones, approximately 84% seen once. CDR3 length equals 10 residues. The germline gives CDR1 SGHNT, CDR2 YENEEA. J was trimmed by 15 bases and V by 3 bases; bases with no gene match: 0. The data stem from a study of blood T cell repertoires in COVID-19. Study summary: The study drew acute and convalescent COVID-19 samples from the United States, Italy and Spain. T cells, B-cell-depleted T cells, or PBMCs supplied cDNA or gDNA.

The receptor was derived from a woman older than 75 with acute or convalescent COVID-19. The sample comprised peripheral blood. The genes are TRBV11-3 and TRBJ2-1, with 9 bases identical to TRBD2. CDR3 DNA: TGTGCCAGCAGCTTTAGCGGGGGGTTCTTC. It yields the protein CASSFSGGFF.